The present entry profiles one TCR beta chain with its context. As yet, its antigen is unknown. This sample stems from a study of identical twins. TCRdb passed the 5' RACE reads through MiXCR, listing each CDR3 protein once. The sample consists of hundreds of thousands of distinct CDR3 sequences, over 8.5% of them appearing once. CDR3 size: 14 residues. V dropped 1 base and J dropped 10; count of bases not matched to a gene: 3. Germline V gene lookup returns CDR1 LGHDT and CDR2 YNNKEL (reference sequence). The study, taken as a whole, reports: Surplus twin overlap in beta out-of-frame sequences was less pronounced.

These same records also appear under a second study, on yellow fever vaccine responses in identical twins.

The specimen sequenced was PBMCs. The J gene is TRBJ2-1, the V gene TRBV3-1; 11 bases fit TRBD2. This TCR came from a woman between 18 and 29 years old in good health. The CDR3 reads CASSQVLAGAEQFF. The CDR3 DNA is TGTGCCAGCAGCCAAGTACTAGCGGGGGCCGAGCAGTTCTTC.